The 2 T cell receptor beta chains in this list originate from one sample, sequenced in a study of technical replicates of blood from four donors. Measured with immunoSEQ multiplex PCR; TCRdb has only the in-frame clones, and not every one. The data contain about 61,000 clones, 97% of them seen just once; the ten biggest clones take up approximately 0.19%. Sequencing was done on a sample of T cells isolated from PBMCs. These receptors came from a human donor in good health.

The chain employs TRBV30 and TRBJ1-3; tentatively, D is TRBD1 (5 bases). V was clipped by 4 bases and J by 1 base, with 8 bases between them. CDR1 is GTSNPN and CDR2 is SVGIG in the germline V gene (reference sequence). The CDR3 loop spans 13 amino acids. CDR3 in DNA: TGTGCCTGGAACCCAGGGTCTGGAAACACCATATATTTT. This encodes CAWNPGSGNTIYF.

This chain connects TRBV5-1 to TRBJ2-4, with no clear D. CDR1 is SGHRS, CDR2 YFSETQ, per germline. V lost 1 base, J lost 2 bases, and 7 bases lay in between. This CDR3 region has 14 residues. CDR3 nucleotides: TGCGCCAGCAGCTTGTCCACTTCCAAAAACATTCAGTACTTC. This gives the protein CASSLSTSKNIQYF.